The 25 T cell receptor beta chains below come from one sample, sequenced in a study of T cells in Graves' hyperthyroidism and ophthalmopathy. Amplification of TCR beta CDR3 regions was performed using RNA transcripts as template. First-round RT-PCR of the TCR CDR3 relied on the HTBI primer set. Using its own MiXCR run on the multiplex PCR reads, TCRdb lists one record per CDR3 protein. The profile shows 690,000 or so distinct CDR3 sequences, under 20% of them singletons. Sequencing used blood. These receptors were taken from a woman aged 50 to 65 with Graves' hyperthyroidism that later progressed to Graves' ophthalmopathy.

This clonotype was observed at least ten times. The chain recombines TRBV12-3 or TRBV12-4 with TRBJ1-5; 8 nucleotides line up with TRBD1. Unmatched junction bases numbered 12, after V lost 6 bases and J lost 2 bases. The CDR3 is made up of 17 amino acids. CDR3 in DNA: TGTGCCAGCAGAAGTAACAAGGACAGGGCGGGCAATCAGCCCCAGCATTTT. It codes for CASRSNKDRAGNQPQHF.

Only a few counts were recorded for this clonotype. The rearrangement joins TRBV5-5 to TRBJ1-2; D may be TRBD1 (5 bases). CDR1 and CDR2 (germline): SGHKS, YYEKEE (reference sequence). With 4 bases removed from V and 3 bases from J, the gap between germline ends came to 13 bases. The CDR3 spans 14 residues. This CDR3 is CASSGDGFHYGYTF. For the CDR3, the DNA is TGTGCCAGCAGCGGGGACGGTTTCCACTATGGCTACACCTTC.

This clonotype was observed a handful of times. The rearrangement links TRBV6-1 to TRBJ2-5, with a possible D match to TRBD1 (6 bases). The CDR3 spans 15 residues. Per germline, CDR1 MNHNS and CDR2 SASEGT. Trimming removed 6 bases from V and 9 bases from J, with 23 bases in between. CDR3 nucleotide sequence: TGTGCCAGCAGCTCGTTCTGGGGGCCTGCTAAGGCCCAGTACTTC. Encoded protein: CASSSFWGPAKAQYF.

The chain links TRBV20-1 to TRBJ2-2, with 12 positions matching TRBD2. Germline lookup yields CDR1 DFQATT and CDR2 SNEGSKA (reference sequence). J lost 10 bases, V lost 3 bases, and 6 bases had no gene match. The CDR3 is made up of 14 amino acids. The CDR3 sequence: CSASPSGGAVELFF. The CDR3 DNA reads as TGCAGTGCTAGCCCTAGCGGGGGGGCCGTGGAGCTGTTTTTT.

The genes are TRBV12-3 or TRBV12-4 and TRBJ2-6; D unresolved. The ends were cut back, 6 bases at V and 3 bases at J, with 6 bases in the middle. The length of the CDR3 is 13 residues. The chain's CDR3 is CASSPVGANVLTF. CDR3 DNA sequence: TGTGCCAGCAGCCCAGTTGGGGCCAACGTCCTGACTTTC.

This CDR3 is CASKEQRSGNTIYF. CDR3 bases: TGTGCCAGCAAAGAGCAGCGCTCTGGAAACACCATATATTTT. The chain carries TRBV6-1 and TRBJ1-3; D gene unclear. CDR1 MNHNS and CDR2 SASEGT come from the germline V gene. The CDR3 is made up of 14 amino acids. The V end was cut by 7 bases, the J end by 0 bases, with 10 bases between.

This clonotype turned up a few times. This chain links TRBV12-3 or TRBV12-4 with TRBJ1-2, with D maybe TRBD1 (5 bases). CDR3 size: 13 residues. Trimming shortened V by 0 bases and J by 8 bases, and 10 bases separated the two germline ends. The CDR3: CASSLARVKGYTF. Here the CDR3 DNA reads TGTGCCAGCAGTTTAGCCAGGGTTAAGGGCTACACCTTC.

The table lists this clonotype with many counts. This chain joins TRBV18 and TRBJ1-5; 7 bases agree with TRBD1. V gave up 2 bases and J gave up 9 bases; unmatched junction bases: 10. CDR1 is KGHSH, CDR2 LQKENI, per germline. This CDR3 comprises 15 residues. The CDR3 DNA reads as TGTGCCAGCTCACCAACGACAGGGCGCGAGGGGCCCCAGCATTTT. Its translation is CASSPTTGREGPQHF.

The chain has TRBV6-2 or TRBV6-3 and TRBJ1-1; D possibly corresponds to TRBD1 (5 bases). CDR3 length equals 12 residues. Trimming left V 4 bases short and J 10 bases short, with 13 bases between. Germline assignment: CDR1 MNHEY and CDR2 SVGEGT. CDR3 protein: CASSLGDRRAFF. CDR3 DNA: TGTGCCAGCAGTTTGGGGGACCGCAGAGCTTTCTTT.

The CDR3 protein is CASSLYVAGGYNEQFF. The CDR3 nucleotides read TGTGCCAGCAGTTTATATGTAGCGGGGGGGTACAATGAGCAGTTCTTC. The chain recombines TRBV27 with TRBJ2-1; 11 bases are shared with TRBD2. V gave up 1 base and J gave up 4 bases; unmatched junction bases: 3. Germline V gene sequence: CDR1 MNHEY, CDR2 SMNVEV (reference sequence). CDR3 length: 16 residues.

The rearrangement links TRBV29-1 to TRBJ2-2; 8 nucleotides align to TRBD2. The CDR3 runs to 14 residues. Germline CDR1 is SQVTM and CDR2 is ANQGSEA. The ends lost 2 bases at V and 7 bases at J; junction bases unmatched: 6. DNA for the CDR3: TGCAGCGTTGAAATCGGGGGGGTTAGCGGGGAGCTGTTTTTT. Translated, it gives CSVEIGGVSGELFF.

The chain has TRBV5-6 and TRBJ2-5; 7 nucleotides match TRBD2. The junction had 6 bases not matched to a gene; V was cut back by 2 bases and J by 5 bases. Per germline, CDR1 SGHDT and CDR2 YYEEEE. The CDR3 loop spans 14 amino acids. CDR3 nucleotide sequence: TGTGCCAGCAGCTTTCTTCAGGGAGGGGAGACCCAGTACTTC. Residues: CASSFLQGGETQYF. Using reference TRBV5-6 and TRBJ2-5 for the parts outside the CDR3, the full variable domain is DAGVTQSPTHLIKTRGQQVTLRCSPKSGHDTVSWYQQALGQGPQFIFQYYEEEERQRGNFPDRFSGHQFPNYSSELNVNALLLGDSALYLCASSFLQGGETQYFGPGTRLLVL.

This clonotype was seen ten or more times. CDR3 sequence (DNA): TGCAGTGCTGTTATCCCCTCTGGGGCCAACGTCCTGACTTTC. The encoded protein is CSAVIPSGANVLTF. This chain uses TRBV20-1 with TRBJ2-6; D gene uncertain. Trimming took off 5 bases at V and 0 bases at J, with 8 bases between the two ends. This CDR3 is 14 amino acids long. Germline CDR1 and CDR2: DFQATT and SNEGSKA (reference sequence).

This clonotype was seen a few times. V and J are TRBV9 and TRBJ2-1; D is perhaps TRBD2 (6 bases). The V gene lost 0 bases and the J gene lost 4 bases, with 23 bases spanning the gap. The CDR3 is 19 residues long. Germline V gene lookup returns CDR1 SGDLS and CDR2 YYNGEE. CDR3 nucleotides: TGTGCCAGCAGCGTAGGCTGGGGAGGAGATATAAACTCTTACAATGAGCAGTTCTTC. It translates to CASSVGWGGDINSYNEQFF.

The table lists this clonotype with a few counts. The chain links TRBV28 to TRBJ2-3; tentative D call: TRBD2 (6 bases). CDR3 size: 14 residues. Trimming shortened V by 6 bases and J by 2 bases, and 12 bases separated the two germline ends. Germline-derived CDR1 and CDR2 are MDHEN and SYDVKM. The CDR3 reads CASRPAGITDTQYF. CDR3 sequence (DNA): TGTGCCAGCAGGCCTGCGGGGATCACAGATACGCAGTATTTT.

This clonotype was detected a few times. CDR3 region: CASSQGASGRNTGELFF. As DNA, the CDR3 is TGCGCCAGCAGCCAAGGGGCTAGCGGGAGGAACACCGGGGAGCTGTTTTTT. The V and J genes are TRBV4-1 and TRBJ2-2, with 10 bases aligning to TRBD2. V dropped 1 base and J dropped 1; count of bases not matched to a gene: 3. This CDR3 comprises 17 residues. Germline V gene data show CDR1 as MGHRA and CDR2 as YSYEKL.

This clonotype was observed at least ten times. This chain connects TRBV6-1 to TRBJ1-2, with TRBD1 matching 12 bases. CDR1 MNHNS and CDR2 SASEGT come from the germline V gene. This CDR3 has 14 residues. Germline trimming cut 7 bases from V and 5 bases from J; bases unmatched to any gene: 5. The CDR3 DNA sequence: TGTGCCAGCACCGGGACAGGGGGCGAGTATGGCTACACCTTC. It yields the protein CASTGTGGEYGYTF.

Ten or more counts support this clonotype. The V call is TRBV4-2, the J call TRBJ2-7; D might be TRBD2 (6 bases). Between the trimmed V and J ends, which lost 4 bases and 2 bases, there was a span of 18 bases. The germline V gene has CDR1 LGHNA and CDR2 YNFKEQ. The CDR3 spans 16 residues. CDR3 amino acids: CASSPRSGGTTYEQYF. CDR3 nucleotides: TGTGCCAGCAGCCCCCGCTCCGGAGGGACGACCTACGAGCAGTACTTC.

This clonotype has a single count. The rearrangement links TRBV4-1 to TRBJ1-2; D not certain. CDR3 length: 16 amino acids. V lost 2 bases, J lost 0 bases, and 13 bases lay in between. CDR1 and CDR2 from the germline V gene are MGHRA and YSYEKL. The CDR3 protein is CASSQPSFHPNYGYTF. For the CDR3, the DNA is TGCGCCAGCAGCCAACCAAGTTTTCACCCTAACTATGGCTACACCTTC.

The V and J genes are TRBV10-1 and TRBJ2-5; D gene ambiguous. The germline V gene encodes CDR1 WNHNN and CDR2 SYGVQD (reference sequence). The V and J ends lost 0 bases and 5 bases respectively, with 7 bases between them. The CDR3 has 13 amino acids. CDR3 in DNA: TGCGCCAGCAGTGAGTCCGGGTCGGAGACCCAGTACTTC. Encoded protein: CASSESGSETQYF.

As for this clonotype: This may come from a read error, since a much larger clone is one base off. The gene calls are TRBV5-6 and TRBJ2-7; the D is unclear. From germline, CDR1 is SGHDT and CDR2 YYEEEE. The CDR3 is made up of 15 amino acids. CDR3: CASSLLTSPLYEQCF. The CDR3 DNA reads TGTGCCAGCAGCTTGCTAACCAGCCCCCTCTACGAGCAGTGCTTC.

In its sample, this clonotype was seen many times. DNA of the CDR3: TGTGCCAGCAGTGTTAGGGGGTCACTTCCCAGGTTTGGCACTGAAGCTTTCTTT. It codes for CASSVRGSLPRFGTEAFF. The genes are TRBV2 and TRBJ1-1, with D possibly being TRBD1 (6 bases). The CDR3 is 18 amino acids. V was clipped by 4 bases and J by 4 bases, with 25 bases between them. Germline values: CDR1 SNHLY, CDR2 FYNNEI.

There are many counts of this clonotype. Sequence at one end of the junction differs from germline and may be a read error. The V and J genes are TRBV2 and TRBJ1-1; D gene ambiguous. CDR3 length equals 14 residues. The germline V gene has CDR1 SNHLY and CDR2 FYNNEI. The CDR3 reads CASTEDGVNTEAFF. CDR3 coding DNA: TGTGCCAGCACTGAAGACGGGGTGAACACTGAAGCTTTCTTT.

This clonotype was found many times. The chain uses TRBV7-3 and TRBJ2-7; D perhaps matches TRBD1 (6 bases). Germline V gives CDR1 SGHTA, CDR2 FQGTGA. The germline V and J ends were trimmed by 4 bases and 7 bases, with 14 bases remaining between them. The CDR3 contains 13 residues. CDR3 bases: TGTGCCAGCAGCTCTAACCACAGGGAGGAGCAGTACTTC. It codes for CASSSNHREEQYF.

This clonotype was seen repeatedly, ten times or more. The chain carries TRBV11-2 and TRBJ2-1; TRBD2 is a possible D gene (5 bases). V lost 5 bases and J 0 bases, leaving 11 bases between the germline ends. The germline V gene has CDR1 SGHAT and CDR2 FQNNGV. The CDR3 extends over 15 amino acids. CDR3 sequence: CASSQDGDSYNEQFF. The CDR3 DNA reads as TGTGCCAGCAGCCAAGACGGGGACTCCTACAATGAGCAGTTCTTC.